The T cell receptor (beta chain) under discussion was sequenced for a study of T-cell memory formation after mild COVID-19. The overall study: Largely donor-specific TCR clusters were found. General study points: Some SARS-CoV-2-responding clones were already detected in memory before infection. CD4+ contracting clones were found mainly in CM and EM, and CD8+ ones in EMRA.

Details on this clonotype: Its antigen remains unknown.

Germline-derived CDR1 and CDR2 are SGHRS and YFSETQ. V lost 1 base, J lost 0 bases, and 8 bases lay in between. The CDR3 covers 15 residues. Each CDR3 protein gets one entry after TCRdb re-called the 5' RACE reads with MiXCR. The profile shows 350,000 or so distinct CDR3 sequences, about 20% of them singletons. The source material was PBMCs or a T cell subset sorted from them (not recorded which). The TCR comes from a man younger than 35 who had mild COVID-19 (a few samples of this study predate the infection). Cell type and time point are not known. V usage is TRBV5-1 and J usage is TRBJ2-1; D possibly corresponds to TRBD2 (5 bases). The CDR3 reads CASSLRDYSYNEQFF. The CDR3 DNA reads TGCGCCAGCAGCTTGCGGGATTACTCCTACAATGAGCAGTTCTTC.